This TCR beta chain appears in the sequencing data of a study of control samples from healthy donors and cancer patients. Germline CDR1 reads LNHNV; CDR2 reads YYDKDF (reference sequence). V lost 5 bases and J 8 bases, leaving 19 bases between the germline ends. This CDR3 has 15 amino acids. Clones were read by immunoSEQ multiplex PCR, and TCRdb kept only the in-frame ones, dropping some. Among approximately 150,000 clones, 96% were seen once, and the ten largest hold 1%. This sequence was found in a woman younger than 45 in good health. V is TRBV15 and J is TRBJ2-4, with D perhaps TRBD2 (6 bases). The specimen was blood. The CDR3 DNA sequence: TGTGCCACCAGCTCCAACCCGGGACTTGCAGACATTCAGTACTTC. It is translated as CATSSNPGLADIQYF.